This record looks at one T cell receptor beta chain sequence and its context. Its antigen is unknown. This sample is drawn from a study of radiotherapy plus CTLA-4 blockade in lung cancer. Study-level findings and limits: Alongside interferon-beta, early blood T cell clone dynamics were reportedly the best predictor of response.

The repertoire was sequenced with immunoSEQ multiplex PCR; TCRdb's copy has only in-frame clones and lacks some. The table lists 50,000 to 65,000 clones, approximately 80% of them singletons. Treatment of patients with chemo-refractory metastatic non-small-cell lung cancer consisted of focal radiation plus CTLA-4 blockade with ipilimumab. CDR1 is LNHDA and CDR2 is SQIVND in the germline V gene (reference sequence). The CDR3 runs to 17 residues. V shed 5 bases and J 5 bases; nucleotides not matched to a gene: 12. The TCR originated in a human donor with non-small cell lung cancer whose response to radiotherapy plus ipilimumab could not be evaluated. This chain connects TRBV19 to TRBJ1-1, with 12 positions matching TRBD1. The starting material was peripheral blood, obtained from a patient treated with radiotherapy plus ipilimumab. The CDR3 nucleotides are TGTGCCAGTAGTCGCAGAACCGGGACAGGGGGCGCAACTGAAGCTTTCTTT. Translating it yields CASSRRTGTGGATEAFF. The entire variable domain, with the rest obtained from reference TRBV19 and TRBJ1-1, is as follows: DGGITQSPKYLFRKEGQNVTLSCEQNLNHDAMYWYRQDPGQGLRLIYYSQIVNDFQKGDIAEGYSVSREKKESFPLTVTSAQKNPTAFYLCASSRRTGTGGATEAFFGQGTRLTVV.